The 4 T cell receptor beta chains below come from one sample, sequenced in a study of shared clonotypes between healthy human individuals (dated by TCRdb to the early 2020s). Receptor libraries were prepared by the immunoSEQ multiplex PCR assay. Imported from immuneACCESS, the table was reduced by TCRdb to in-frame sequences with V and J called. These copies leave out some clones; in studies compared against another copy, an unresolved V gene accounts for under half, and the cause of the remainder is not known. Across this sample there are about 480,000 clones, with approximately 79% seen only once. About an eighth of the sample goes to the ten largest clones. Source material: PBMCs. The receptors here all came from a woman aged 40 to 50 in good health. Some clones in this sample may be carry-over from other donors' samples.

The chain couples TRBV18 to TRBJ1-1, with TRBD1 matching over 8 bases. This CDR3 has 15 amino acids. V was pared by 3 bases and J by 2 bases, with 5 bases of the junction left unmatched. The V gene's germline CDR1 is KGHSH and CDR2 LQKENI. The CDR3 spells CASSPPTGENTEAFF. The CDR3 DNA sequence: TGTGCCAGCTCACCTCCGACAGGGGAAAACACTGAAGCTTTCTTT.

A remark on this clone: The sample has other DNA sequences that encode this CDR3 too. The chain carries TRBV11-2 and TRBJ1-1; weak D call: TRBD1 (5 bases). Trimming removed 4 bases from V and 1 base from J, with 7 bases in between. The CDR3 is 13 amino acids. Germline lookup yields CDR1 SGHAT and CDR2 FQNNGV. CDR3 sequence: CASSSQGNTEAFF. CDR3 nucleotide sequence: TGTGCCAGCAGCTCTCAGGGGAACACTGAAGCTTTCTTT.

The chain has TRBV5-6 and TRBJ1-1; D is unclear. The CDR3 is 15 residues long. Germline lookup yields CDR1 SGHDT and CDR2 YYEEEE. The ends were cut back, 4 bases at V and 4 bases at J, with 17 bases in the middle. DNA of the CDR3: TGTGCCAGCAGCGCGGGTTACCCCCCTAGCACTGAAGCTTTCTTT. Its protein is CASSAGYPPSTEAFF.

The rearrangement uses TRBV7-2 and TRBJ2-1, with D hard to call. In germline, CDR1 is SGHTA, CDR2 FQGNSA. CDR3 size: 12 residues. The V end lost 4 bases, the J end lost 11 bases, and 12 bases lay between the germline ends. The CDR3 protein is CASSYDGFKQFF. The CDR3 bases are TGTGCCAGCAGCTACGACGGGTTTAAGCAGTTCTTC.